The clone carrying this T cell receptor (beta chain) was counted only a few times. The data derive from a study of identical twins. This CDR3 is built from 16 residues. Germline lookup yields CDR1 WSHSY and CDR2 SAAADI. J lost 2 bases, V lost 6 bases, and 5 bases had no gene match. From the 5' RACE reads, TCRdb called clonotypes with MiXCR, one entry per CDR3 protein. Here the sample spans approximately 490,000 distinct CDR3 sequences, around 22% being singletons. These data were also reused for a study on yellow fever vaccine responses in identical twins.

Source material: CD4+ T cells sorted from blood. The origin of this receptor is a woman younger than 35 in good health. J is TRBJ2-1 and V is TRBV10-2; 12 bases fit TRBD2. CDR3: CASRLLAGGTYNEQFF. CDR3 nucleotide sequence: TGCGCCAGCAGGTTGCTAGCGGGGGGGACCTACAATGAGCAGTTCTTC.